The clone carrying this TCR beta chain was observed once. Its antigen is still unknown. This record comes from a study of cytomegalovirus exposure and HLA in healthy donors. General study results and limits: Researchers counted 150 to 200 TCR beta chains as cytomegalovirus-associated. Sequencing likely generated an artifact that appeared as a cluster of highly shared sequence variants.

Use of 60 Vbeta and 13 Jbeta primers characterized the PCR. Clones were sequenced by immunoSEQ multiplex PCR, and TCRdb holds only the in-frame ones, with some missing. The sample lists about 160,000 clones; less than 90% were seen once. Donors showed nominal health when sampled, although they likely had unrecorded immune exposures. Sequences were obtained from PBMCs. The receptor comes from a woman younger than 35 in good health and CMV-seronegative.

The CDR3 DNA reads TGTGCCAGCAGCTTAGGAGGTGCCGATACGCAGTATTTT. Its protein product is CASSLGGADTQYF. The V call is TRBV7-6, the J call TRBJ2-3; no definite D call. V was trimmed by 1 base and J by 6 bases, leaving 8 bases between them. This CDR3 contains 13 residues. Germline V gene data show CDR1 as SGHVS and CDR2 as FNYEAQ.